The present TCR beta chain was sequenced within a study of graft-versus-host responses after intestinal transplantation (dated by TCRdb to 2020 to 2022). With regard to the full study: Recipients received multivisceral, liver-intestinal, or isolated intestinal transplants. Every recipient was given anti-thymocyte globulin induction, then maintenance tacrolimus and steroids for roughly 3 years. Graft-versus-host and host-versus-graft alloreactive T cell clones were tracked in the graft, circulation and bone marrow after intestinal transplantation using bulk TCR-beta CDR3 sequencing. To identify alloreactive clones, pre-transplant mixed lymphocyte reaction products were sequenced and compared with unstimulated pre-transplant donor and recipient T cells. Of the roughly 23 intestinal transplant recipients enrolled in the cohort, one of whom was a retransplant, a few patients without pretransplant specimens were excluded. Donor T cell macrochimerism was defined as a peak of at least 4% donor T cells among recipient peripheral blood mononuclear cells. Instead of going to the commercial service, samples from a few later patients were sequenced in-house on an Illumina MiSeq and processed with MiXCR.

The method was the immunoSEQ multiplex PCR assay. For most patients, genomic DNA was subjected to high-throughput TCR-beta CDR3 sequencing by Adaptive Biotechnologies. As for the original processing: Adaptive's ImmunoSEQ software was the source of the TCR sequencing data for 18 patients, while a few other patients were processed with MiXCR and VDJtools. CDR3 nucleotide sequences shared by donor and recipient were removed because the origin of these sequences could not be assigned. Alloreactive clones required at least 2-fold expansion over unstimulated cells and minimum CFSE-low frequency of 0.002% (template counts) or 0.001% (read counts). Clones were considered mappable if detected in sequenced pre-transplant spleen, lymph node, or MLR CFSE-low populations of the donor or recipient. The cumulative frequency of alloreactive clones was calculated as a percentage of all sequences, weighted by copy number. TCRdb provides this immuneACCESS table in a form limited to in-frame rearrangements. Some clones are lacking; in checked studies, under half of them reflect an unresolved V gene, and why the rest are absent is not known. V and J calls and clone size are copied from that table; D and trimming were computed from the DNA. The sample table holds around 43,000 clones, of which 90% to 95% were seen once. The ten largest clones take up 3.5% to 5% of the sample.

Paper-wide results and their limitations: In patients with donor T cell macrochimerism, the allografts had high GvH to HvG T cell clonal ratios. The relatively low number and heterogeneity of intestinal transplant patients limited the conclusions. GvH clones were found in recipient bone marrow, and some of the GvH clones appeared earlier in ileal mucosa or blood, which is consistent with an intestinal mucosal origin. Early after transplant, peak levels of circulating GvH clones were found to be associated with declines in HvG clones.

Blood samples were collected up to 4 times in the first month after transplant and then at least monthly when available. Regarding this clone: The target of this receptor is not known. Base qualities are not recorded, but no much larger clone differs from it by a single base.

As encoded in the germline V gene, CDR1 is SNHLY while CDR2 is FYNNEI. V was cut back by 2 bases and J by 0 bases, leaving a gap of 10 bases between them. Taken from cysteine to phenylalanine, the CDR3 has 16 residues. This entry keeps only the CDR3 DNA: 48 bases, framed from base 1. The sequenced sample was PBMCs, obtained 524 days after transplant. The origin of this receptor is a human patient who received an intestinal transplant, so some T cells may come from the graft donor. The sequence is built from TRBV2 and TRBJ1-4; TRBD1 is possibly the D segment (5 matching bases). The sequenced DNA: TGTGCCAGCAGTGAAAGGCAGGGTTCAACTAATGAAAAACTGTTTTTT. The encoded protein is CASSERQGSTNEKLFF.